This TCR beta chain appears in the sequencing data of a study of T-cell reconstitution after alpha-beta-depleted transplantation in children (dated by TCRdb to about 2016). Background for the entire study: Using TCR repertoire profiling, the study quantitatively followed how T-cell immune reconstitution unfolded in children after TCRalphabeta/CD19-depleted allogeneic hematopoietic cell transplantation.

Libraries came from PCR. TCRdb names Illumina HiSeq 2500 as the instrument used. To normalize quantification of the TCRbeta repertoire, the TCR libraries were built with molecular barcoding that relied on unique molecular identifiers. TCRdb ran its own pipeline on the public reads, namely fastp trimming at Q25 and MiXCR clone calling, and kept in-frame beta chains. Each CDR3 protein appears once, grouped with its most common genes and DNA. The sample includes about 210,000 distinct CDR3 sequences, with over 15% observed a single time. The ten most abundant clones make up around 44% of the sample. The V end loses 3 bases and the J end loses 6 bases, and a stretch of 8 bases separates them. The CDR3 measures 13 amino acids from cysteine to phenylalanine. Just CDR3 DNA is preserved here, 39 bases in frame from base 1. The paper's findings and limits, for the study overall: Hyperexpanded clone frequencies declined over subsequent months; after one year, T-cell counts and TCRbeta diversity were mostly attributed to newly produced T cells. In some patients, high TCRbeta diversity at day 60 was attributed to recipient T cells and intrathymic progenitors that had survived conditioning. Apparently early alphabetaT-cell count recovery about two months after transplant reportedly relied on only several hundred rapidly expanded clones derived from non-depleted graft cells.

Read against the paper, the sample's treatment or condition label means: allogeneic hematopoietic cell transplantation with graft depleted of TCRalphabeta T cells and CD19 B cells. Transplant recipients were children who received TCRalphabeta/CD19-depleted allogeneic hematopoietic cell grafts. For this clonotype: Its antigen specificity is not known. Per-base quality was not reported, and no clone a single base away is much larger than it.

The input for sequencing was PBMCs, mostly from graft donor cells, taken 360 days after TCRalphabeta/CD19-depleted stem cell transplant. The rearranged chain carries TRBV12-3 or TRBV12-4 and TRBJ2-2, with the D gene call left open. The clonotype originates from a male patient between 2 and 15 years old who had a stem cell transplant for acute lymphoblastic leukemia, so the T cells may come from the graft donor. The bases read TGTGCCAGCAGTTTTTCGCAGGCCGGGGAGCTGTTTTTT. The encoded protein is CASSFSQAGELFF.